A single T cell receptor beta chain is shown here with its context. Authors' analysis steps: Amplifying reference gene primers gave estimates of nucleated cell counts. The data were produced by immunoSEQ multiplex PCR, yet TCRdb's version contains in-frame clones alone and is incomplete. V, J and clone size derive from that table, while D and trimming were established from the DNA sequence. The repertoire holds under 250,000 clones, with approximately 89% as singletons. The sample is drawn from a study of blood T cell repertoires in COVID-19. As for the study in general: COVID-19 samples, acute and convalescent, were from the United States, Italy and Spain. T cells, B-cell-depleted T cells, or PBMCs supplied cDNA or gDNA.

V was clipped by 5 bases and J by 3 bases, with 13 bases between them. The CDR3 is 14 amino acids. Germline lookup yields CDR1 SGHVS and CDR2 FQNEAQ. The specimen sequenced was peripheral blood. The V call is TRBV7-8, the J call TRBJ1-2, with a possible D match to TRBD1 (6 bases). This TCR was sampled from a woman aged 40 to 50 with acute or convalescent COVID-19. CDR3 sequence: CASSTGQTDYGYTF. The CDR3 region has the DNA TGTGCCAGCAGCACCGGACAGACCGACTATGGCTACACCTTC.